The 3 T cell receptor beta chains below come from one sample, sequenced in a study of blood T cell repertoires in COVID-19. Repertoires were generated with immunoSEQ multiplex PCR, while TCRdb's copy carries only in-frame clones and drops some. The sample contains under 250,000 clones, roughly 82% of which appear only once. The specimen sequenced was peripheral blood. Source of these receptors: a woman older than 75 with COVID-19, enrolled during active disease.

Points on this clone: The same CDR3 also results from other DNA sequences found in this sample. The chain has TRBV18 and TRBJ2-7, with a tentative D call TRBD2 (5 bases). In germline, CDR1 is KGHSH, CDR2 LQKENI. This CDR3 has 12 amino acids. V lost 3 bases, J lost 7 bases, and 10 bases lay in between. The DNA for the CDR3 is TGTGCCAGCTCACCCCCTACGGGGGAGCAGTACTTC. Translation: CASSPPTGEQYF.

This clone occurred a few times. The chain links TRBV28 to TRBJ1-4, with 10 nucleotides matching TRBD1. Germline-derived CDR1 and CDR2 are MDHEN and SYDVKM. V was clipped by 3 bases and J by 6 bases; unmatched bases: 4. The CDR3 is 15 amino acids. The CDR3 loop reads CASSFGQGEYEKLFF. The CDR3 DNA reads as TGTGCCAGCAGTTTCGGACAGGGGGAATATGAAAAACTGTTTTTT.

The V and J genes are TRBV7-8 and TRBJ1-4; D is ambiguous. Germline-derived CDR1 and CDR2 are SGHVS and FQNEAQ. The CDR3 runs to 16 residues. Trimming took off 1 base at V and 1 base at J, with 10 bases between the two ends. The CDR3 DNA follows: TGTGCCAGCAGCTTAGGAGCTGCAGGAACTAATGAAAAACTGTTTTTT. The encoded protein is CASSLGAAGTNEKLFF.